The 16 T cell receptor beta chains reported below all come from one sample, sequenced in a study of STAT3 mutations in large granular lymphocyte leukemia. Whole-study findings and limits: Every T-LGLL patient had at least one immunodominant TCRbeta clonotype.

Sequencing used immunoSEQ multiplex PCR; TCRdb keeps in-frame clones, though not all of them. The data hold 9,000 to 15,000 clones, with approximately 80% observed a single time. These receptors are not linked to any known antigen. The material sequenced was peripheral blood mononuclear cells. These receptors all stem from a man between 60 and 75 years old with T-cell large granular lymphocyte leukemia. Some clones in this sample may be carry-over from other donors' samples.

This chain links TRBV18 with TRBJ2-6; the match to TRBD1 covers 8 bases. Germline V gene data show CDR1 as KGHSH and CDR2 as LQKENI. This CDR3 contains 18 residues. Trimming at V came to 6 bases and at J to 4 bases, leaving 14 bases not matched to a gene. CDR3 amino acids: CASSPGQGGVAGANVLTF. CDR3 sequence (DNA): TGTGCCAGCTCCCCTGGACAGGGTGGGGTTGCCGGGGCCAACGTCCTGACTTTC.

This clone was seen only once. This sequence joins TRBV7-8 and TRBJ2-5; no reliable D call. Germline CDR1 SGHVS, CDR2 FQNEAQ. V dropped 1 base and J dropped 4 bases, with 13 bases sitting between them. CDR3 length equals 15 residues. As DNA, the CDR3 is TGTGCCAGCAGCTTAGACGTCACAAAACCAGAGACCCAGTACTTC. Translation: CASSLDVTKPETQYF.

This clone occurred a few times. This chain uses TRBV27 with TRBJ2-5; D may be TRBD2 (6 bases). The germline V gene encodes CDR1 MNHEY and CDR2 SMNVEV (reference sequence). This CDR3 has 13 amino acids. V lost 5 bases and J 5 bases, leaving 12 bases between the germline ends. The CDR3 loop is CASSPTSWETQYF. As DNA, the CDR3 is TGTGCCAGCAGTCCTACTAGCTGGGAGACCCAGTACTTC.

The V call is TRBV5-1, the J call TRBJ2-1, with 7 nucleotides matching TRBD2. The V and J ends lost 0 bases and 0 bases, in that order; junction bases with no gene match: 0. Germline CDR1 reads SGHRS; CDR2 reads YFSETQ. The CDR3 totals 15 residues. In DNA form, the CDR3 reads TGCGCCAGCAGCTTGGGGACTAGCTCCTACAATGAGCAGTTCTTC. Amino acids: CASSLGTSSYNEQFF.

The CDR3, as DNA: TGTGCCAGCAGTCTCCTGACTAGCGGGAGGCACAATGAGCAGTTCTTC. It is translated as CASSLLTSGRHNEQFF. V is TRBV27 and J is TRBJ2-1, with 13 bases identical to TRBD2. After removal of 5 bases from V and 5 bases from J, the junction contained 6 bases not matched to a gene. The CDR3 covers 16 residues. Germline CDR1 MNHEY, CDR2 SMNVEV (reference sequence).

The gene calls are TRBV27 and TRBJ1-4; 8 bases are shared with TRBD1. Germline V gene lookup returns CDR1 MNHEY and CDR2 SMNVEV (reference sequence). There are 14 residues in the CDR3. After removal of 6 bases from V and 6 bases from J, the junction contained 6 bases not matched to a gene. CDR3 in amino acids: CASRTPGQDEKLFF. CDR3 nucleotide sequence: TGTGCCAGCAGGACGCCGGGACAGGATGAAAAACTGTTTTTT.

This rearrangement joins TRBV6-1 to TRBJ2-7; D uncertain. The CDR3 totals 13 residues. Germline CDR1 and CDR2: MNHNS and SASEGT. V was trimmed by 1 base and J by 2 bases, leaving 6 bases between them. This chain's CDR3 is CASSEGLTYEQYF. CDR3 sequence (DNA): TGTGCCAGCAGTGAAGGGTTGACCTACGAGCAGTACTTC.

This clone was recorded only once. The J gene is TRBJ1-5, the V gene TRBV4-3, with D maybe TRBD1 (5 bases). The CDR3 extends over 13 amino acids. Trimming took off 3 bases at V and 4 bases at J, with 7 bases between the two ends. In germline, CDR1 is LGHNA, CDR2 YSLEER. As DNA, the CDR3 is TGCGCCAGCAGCCAGGGGGAGAATCAGCCCCAGCATTTT. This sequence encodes CASSQGENQPQHF.

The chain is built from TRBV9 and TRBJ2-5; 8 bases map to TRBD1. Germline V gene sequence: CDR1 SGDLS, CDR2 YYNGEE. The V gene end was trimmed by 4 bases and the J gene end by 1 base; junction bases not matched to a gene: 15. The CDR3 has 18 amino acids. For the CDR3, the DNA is TGTGCCAGCAGCCCCCGATCCGGGACAGGTCGTTTCCAAGAGACCCAGTACTTC. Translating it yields CASSPRSGTGRFQETQYF.

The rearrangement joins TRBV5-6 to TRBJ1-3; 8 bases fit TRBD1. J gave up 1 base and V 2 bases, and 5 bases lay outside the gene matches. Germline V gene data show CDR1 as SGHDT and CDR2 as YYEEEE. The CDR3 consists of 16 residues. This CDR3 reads CASSFGRGLSGNTIYF. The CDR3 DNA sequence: TGTGCCAGCAGCTTCGGCAGGGGGCTGTCTGGAAACACCATATATTTT.

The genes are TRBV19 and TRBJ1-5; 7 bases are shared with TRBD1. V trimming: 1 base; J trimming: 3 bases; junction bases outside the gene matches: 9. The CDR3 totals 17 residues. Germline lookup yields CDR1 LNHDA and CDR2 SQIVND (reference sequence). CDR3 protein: CASSIAQGQATNQPQHF. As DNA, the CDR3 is TGTGCCAGTAGTATAGCCCAAGGACAGGCCACCAATCAGCCCCAGCATTTT.

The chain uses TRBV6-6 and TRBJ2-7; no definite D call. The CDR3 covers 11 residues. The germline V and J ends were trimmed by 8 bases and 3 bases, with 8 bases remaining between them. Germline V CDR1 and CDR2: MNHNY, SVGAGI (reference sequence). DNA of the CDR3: TGTGCCAGCGCTTTAGGCTACGAGCAGTACTTC. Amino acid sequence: CASALGYEQYF.

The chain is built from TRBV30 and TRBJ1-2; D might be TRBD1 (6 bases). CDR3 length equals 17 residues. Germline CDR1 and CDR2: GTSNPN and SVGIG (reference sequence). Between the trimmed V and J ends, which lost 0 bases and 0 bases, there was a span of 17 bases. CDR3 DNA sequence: TGTGCCTGGAGTGTTTACGCGGGGGACATGCCTAACTATGGCTACACCTTC. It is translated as CAWSVYAGDMPNYGYTF.

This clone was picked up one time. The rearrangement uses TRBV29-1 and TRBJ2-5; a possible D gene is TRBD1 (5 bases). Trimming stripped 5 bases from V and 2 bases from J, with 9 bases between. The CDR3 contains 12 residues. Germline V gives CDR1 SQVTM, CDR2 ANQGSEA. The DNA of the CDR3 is TGCAGCGTTACAGGAATACAAGAGACCCAGTACTTC. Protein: CSVTGIQETQYF. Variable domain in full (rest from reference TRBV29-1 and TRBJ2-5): SAVISQKPSRDICQRGTSLTIQCQVDSQVTMMFWYRQQPGQSLTLIATANQGSEATYESGFVIDKFPISRPNLTFSTLTVSNMSPEDSSIYLCSVTGIQETQYFGPGTRLLVL.

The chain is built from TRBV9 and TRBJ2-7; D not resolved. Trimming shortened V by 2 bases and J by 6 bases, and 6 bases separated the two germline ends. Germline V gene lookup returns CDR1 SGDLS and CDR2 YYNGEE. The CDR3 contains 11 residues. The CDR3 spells CASSVRPEQYF. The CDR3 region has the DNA TGTGCCAGCAGCGTGCGGCCCGAGCAGTACTTC.

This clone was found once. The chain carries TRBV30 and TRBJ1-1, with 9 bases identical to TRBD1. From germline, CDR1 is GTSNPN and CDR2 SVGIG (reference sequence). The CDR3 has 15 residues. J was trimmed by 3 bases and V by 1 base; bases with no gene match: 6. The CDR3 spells CAWSGGQGGYTEAFF. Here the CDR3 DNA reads TGTGCCTGGAGTGGGGGACAGGGTGGTTACACTGAAGCTTTCTTT.